This T cell receptor beta chain is from a study of blood T cell repertoires in COVID-19. Study information: PBMCs, B-cell-depleted T cells, or T cells were the source of the cDNA or gDNA that made up the material.

Authors' methods: Reference gene primer amplification gave nucleated cell count estimates. Sequencing used immunoSEQ multiplex PCR; TCRdb keeps in-frame clones, though not all of them. Clone size and the V and J calls come from that table; the DNA yielded D and trimming. The data hold about 520,000 clones, with approximately 85% observed a single time. The ends were cut back, 3 bases at V and 7 bases at J, with 7 bases in the middle. Germline CDR1 and CDR2: SEHNR and FQNEAQ (reference sequence). This CDR3 has 12 residues. The source material was peripheral blood. The source of this sequence is a human donor in a cohort sampled during active COVID-19. The chain is built from TRBV7-9 and TRBJ1-5, with D unresolved. CDR3 amino acids: CASSLEEQPQHF. For the CDR3, the DNA is TGTGCCAGCAGCTTGGAGGAACAGCCCCAGCATTTT.